This T cell receptor (beta chain) was profiled in a study of CD8+CD57+ T cells in acquired aplastic anemia. As for the study in general: The DNA of sorted CD4+ and CD8+ cells averaged roughly 3 ug.

Those patients picked for sequencing had displayed CD8+CD57+ cell expansion on flow cytometry. Blood samples were obtained from patients who had received no prior therapy. The study profiled TCR beta VDJ and CDR3 using genomic DNA as template. Each CDR3 protein is one row after TCRdb ran MiXCR on the reads. Among hundreds of thousands of distinct CDR3 sequences listed, 25% to 40% were seen once. V gave up 5 bases and J gave up 4 bases, with 11 bases separating them. CDR3 length: 13 residues. CDR1 and CDR2 from the germline V gene are SGHTA and FQGNSA. The sequence was obtained from a human donor with aplastic anemia. The specimen was sorted CD4+, CD8+, or CD8+CD57+ T cells (not recorded which) from PBMCs. This chain joins TRBV7-2 and TRBJ2-5, with unresolved D. The DNA for the CDR3 is TGTGCCAGCAGCACCCGACTCCGAGAGACCCAGTACTTC. Amino acids: CASSTRLRETQYF. Combining the CDR3 with reference TRBV7-2 and TRBJ2-5 gives the whole variable domain GAGVSQSPSNKVTEKGKDVELRCDPISGHTALYWYRQSLGQGLEFLIYFQGNSAPDKSGLPSDRFSAERTGGSVSTLTIQRTQQEDSAVYLCASSTRLRETQYFGPGTRLLVL.